Shown below are 31 T cell receptor beta chains from a single sample sequenced in a study of T cells after posttransplantation cyclophosphamide (dated by TCRdb to 2015 to 2016). Library preparation was by the immunoSEQ multiplex PCR assay. In TCRdb, the immuneACCESS table is reduced to in-frame sequences with V and J assigned. These tables do not hold every clone; where another copy was compared, an unresolved V gene accounts for under half, and the others remain unexplained. Listed for this sample are around 35,000 clones, none observed only a single time. The ten biggest clones cover about 1.2% of the sample. The source material was PBMCs. The receptors stem from a girl aged 5 to 17 in good health, CMV-negative, and a related stem cell transplant donor.

This clone was seen ten or more times. The chain recombines TRBV5-1 with TRBJ1-1, with a possible D match to TRBD1 (6 bases). V dropped 4 bases and J dropped 5 bases, with 12 bases sitting between them. CDR1 is SGHRS and CDR2 is YFSETQ in the germline V gene. The CDR3 loop spans 13 amino acids. This chain's CDR3 is CASSPGVGTEAFF. CDR3 coding DNA: TGCGCCAGCAGCCCAGGGGTTGGGACTGAAGCTTTCTTT.

This clone was recorded at least ten times. V usage is TRBV5-6 and J usage is TRBJ2-7, with a tentative D call TRBD2 (6 bases). Looked up from germline, CDR1 is SGHDT and CDR2 is YYEEEE. The CDR3 loop spans 12 amino acids. Trimming shortened V by 3 bases and J by 6 bases, and 10 bases separated the two germline ends. The CDR3 nucleotides are TGTGCCAGCAGCTCGGGACTGCGCGAGCAGTACTTC. Its translation: CASSSGLREQYF.

This rearrangement joins TRBV7-6 to TRBJ2-3; TRBD1 is a possible D gene (7 bases). The CDR3 consists of 16 residues. CDR1 SGHVS and CDR2 FNYEAQ come from the germline V gene. V shed 5 bases and J shed 0 bases, with 15 bases lying between them. The CDR3 loop reads CASSPTTGTSTDTQYF. The CDR3 DNA is TGTGCCAGCAGCCCGACGACAGGGACTAGCACAGATACGCAGTATTTT.

This clone was seen more than once but under ten times. This chain uses TRBV18 with TRBJ2-3; tentative D call: TRBD1 (6 bases). Germline CDR1 reads KGHSH; CDR2 reads LQKENI. The CDR3 has 15 amino acids. Deletions cut 3 bases from V and 0 bases from J, with 10 bases between. The CDR3 sequence: CASSPLQGSTDTQYF. Here the CDR3 DNA reads TGTGCCAGCTCACCCTTACAGGGAAGCACAGATACGCAGTATTTT.

The J gene is TRBJ2-2, the V gene TRBV6-4, with 9 bases lining up with TRBD1. Germline V gives CDR1 MRHNA, CDR2 SNTAGT. V trimming: 7 bases; J trimming: 6 bases; junction bases outside the gene matches: 9. This CDR3 has 15 residues. The CDR3 DNA reads TGTGCCAGCAAGTCCGGGACAGGGAGCGCCGGGGAGCTGTTTTTT. It codes for CASKSGTGSAGELFF.

The J gene is TRBJ2-7, the V gene TRBV5-4, with 11 bases lining up with TRBD1. This CDR3 is built from 16 residues. Germline V lookup: CDR1 SGHNT, CDR2 YYREEE (reference sequence). V was clipped by 1 base and J by 7 bases; unmatched bases: 10. The CDR3 protein is CASSLFYGTGGREQYF. The CDR3 coding sequence is TGTGCCAGCAGCTTGTTCTACGGGACAGGGGGTAGGGAGCAGTACTTC.

This clone was counted ten times or more. The chain is built from TRBV6-5 and TRBJ2-7, with 7 bases identical to TRBD2. CDR1 is MNHEY, CDR2 SVGAGI, per germline. This CDR3 is 15 amino acids long. V lost 2 bases to trimming and J lost 2 bases; unmatched junction nucleotides: 6. The CDR3: CASSYEVGGAYEQYF. The CDR3 bases are TGTGCCAGCAGTTACGAAGTTGGGGGGGCCTACGAGCAGTACTTC.

This clone showed up many times. This chain uses TRBV28 with TRBJ2-5; D might be TRBD2 (5 bases). Trimming left V 8 bases short and J 4 bases short, with 11 bases between. The CDR3 runs to 12 residues. The germline V gene has CDR1 MDHEN and CDR2 SYDVKM. CDR3 amino acids: CASRGGVETQYF. CDR3 nucleotides: TGTGCCAGCCGGGGTGGAGTAGAGACCCAGTACTTC.

This clone was recorded at least ten times. This chain connects TRBV5-1 to TRBJ1-1; 9 nucleotides align to TRBD1. The CDR3 has 14 amino acids. Germline assignment: CDR1 SGHRS and CDR2 YFSETQ. After removal of 5 bases from V and 4 bases from J, the junction contained 6 bases not matched to a gene. CDR3 sequence reads: CASREQGASTEAFF. DNA of the CDR3: TGCGCCAGCAGGGAACAGGGGGCTAGCACTGAAGCTTTCTTT. Looking up the rest from reference TRBV5-1 and TRBJ1-1 gives the full variable domain: KAGVTQTPRYLIKTRGQQVTLSCSPISGHRSVSWYQQTPGQGLQFLFEYFSETQRNKGNFPGRFSGRQFSNSRSEMNVSTLELGDSALYLCASREQGASTEAFFGQGTRLTVV.

This clone was found many times. The chain has TRBV18 and TRBJ1-1, with 11 bases fitting TRBD1. J was trimmed by 0 bases and V by 5 bases; bases with no gene match: 5. Germline loops: CDR1 KGHSH, CDR2 LQKENI. CDR3 length: 16 residues. CDR3 in amino acids: CASSSGQGDMNTEAFF. The CDR3 DNA is TGTGCCAGCTCATCGGGACAGGGGGACATGAACACTGAAGCTTTCTTT.

This clone was seen many times. The chain recombines TRBV5-1 with TRBJ2-7, with D perhaps matching TRBD2 (6 bases). This CDR3 has 16 amino acids. V was trimmed by 2 bases and J by 1 base, leaving 16 bases between them. Germline CDR1 is SGHRS and CDR2 is YFSETQ. The CDR3 is CASSFSIVGGSYEQYF. The CDR3 region has the DNA TGCGCCAGCAGCTTTAGCATTGTGGGGGGTTCCTACGAGCAGTACTTC.

At least ten counts were recorded for this clone. The chain is built from TRBV5-5 and TRBJ1-3; 8 nucleotides line up with TRBD1. This CDR3 has 15 amino acids. The junction had 5 bases not matched to a gene; V was cut back by 4 bases and J by 2 bases. The germline gives CDR1 SGHKS, CDR2 YYEKEE (reference sequence). The CDR3 loop is CASSTGQGTGNTIYF. In DNA, the CDR3 is TGTGCCAGCAGCACTGGACAGGGTACTGGAAACACCATATATTTT.

This clone was picked up many times. The J gene is TRBJ2-3, the V gene TRBV29-1; D is possibly TRBD1 (6 bases). This CDR3 region has 15 residues. The V gene lost 4 bases and the J gene lost 1 base, with 15 bases spanning the gap. Per the germline V gene, CDR1 is SQVTM and CDR2 is ANQGSEA. The CDR3 protein is CSVGILGAGTDTQYF. CDR3 in DNA: TGCAGCGTTGGGATTTTGGGGGCCGGCACAGATACGCAGTATTTT.

This clone was counted a few times. The CDR3 nucleotides read TGTGCCAGCAGCGTAGAACACGGCGGGGGGGGACTAGCACGAACCGGGGAGCTGTTTTTT. It translates to CASSVEHGGGGLARTGELFF. The rearrangement uses TRBV9 and TRBJ2-2, with TRBD2 matching 9 bases. From germline, CDR1 is SGDLS and CDR2 YYNGEE. The CDR3 covers 20 residues. Trimming took 0 bases from V and 5 from J; bases not matched to a gene: 17.

This clone came up many times. The chain recombines TRBV10-3 with TRBJ1-2, with D hard to call. The CDR3 extends over 15 amino acids. CDR1 ENHRY and CDR2 SYGVKD come from the germline V gene. V gave up 10 bases and J gave up 6 bases, with 24 bases separating them. The CDR3 protein is CATAASVIREDGYTF. The CDR3 coding sequence is TGTGCCACCGCGGCGTCGGTTATCCGGGAAGATGGCTACACCTTC.

The sample holds a few counts of this clone. V usage is TRBV30 and J usage is TRBJ2-5; D is possibly TRBD1 (5 bases). The DNA matches TRBJ2-7 better at its end, which makes the J call doubtful. Per germline, CDR1 GTSNPN and CDR2 SVGIG (reference sequence). The CDR3 extends over 12 amino acids. The CDR3 DNA sequence: TGTGCCTGGTGGGTGGGGCCGTACGAGCAGTACTTC. Its translation is CAWWVGPYEQYF.

This clone came up many times. The genes are TRBV7-3 and TRBJ2-2; 9 bases are a match to TRBD1. V shed 6 bases and J 3 bases; nucleotides not matched to a gene: 8. Germline V CDR1 and CDR2: SGHTA, FQGTGA. The CDR3 is made up of 16 amino acids. The CDR3 loop reads CASRRTRQGDTGELFF. As DNA, the CDR3 is TGTGCCAGCAGGAGAACGAGACAGGGGGACACCGGGGAGCTGTTTTTT. The full variable domain, rest sourced from reference TRBV7-3 and TRBJ2-2, is GAGVSQTPSNKVTEKGKYVELRCDPISGHTALYWYRQSLGQGPEFLIYFQGTGAADDSGLPNDRFFAVRPEGSVSTLKIQRTERGDSAVYLCASRRTRQGDTGELFFGEGSRLTVL.

This clone was observed many times. This chain uses TRBV4-1 with TRBJ1-2; weak D call: TRBD1 (6 bases). CDR3 length: 15 amino acids. The ends were cut back, 0 bases at V and 1 base at J, with 9 bases in the middle. Per the germline V gene, CDR1 is MGHRA and CDR2 is YSYEKL. The CDR3 region is CASSQDQGFNYGYTF. CDR3 bases: TGCGCCAGCAGCCAAGATCAGGGGTTTAACTATGGCTACACCTTC.

The chain links TRBV5-1 to TRBJ2-3, with TRBD1 as a possible D gene (5 bases). From germline, CDR1 is SGHRS and CDR2 YFSETQ. This CDR3 comprises 17 residues. V gave up 2 bases and J gave up 2 bases, with 18 bases separating them. In nucleotides, the CDR3 is TGCGCCAGCAGCTTCCGGGCAGGGCCCAACCCCACAGATACGCAGTATTTT. Its translation: CASSFRAGPNPTDTQYF.

This clone occurred many times. The chain employs TRBV7-3 and TRBJ2-3, with 7 bases identical to TRBD2. J lost 4 bases, V lost 1 base, and 2 bases had no gene match. Per the germline V gene, CDR1 is SGHTA and CDR2 is FQGTGA. The CDR3 is 14 amino acids. The CDR3 loop reads CASSLSGGADTQYF. The CDR3, as DNA: TGTGCCAGCAGCTTAAGTGGGGGGGCAGATACGCAGTATTTT.

This clone occurred many times. The genes are TRBV5-4 and TRBJ1-5, with 9 bases that match TRBD1. The germline V gene has CDR1 SGHNT and CDR2 YYREEE (reference sequence). The J segment lost 7 bases and the V segment lost 0 bases, leaving 5 bases of the junction unmatched. The CDR3 sequence is 15 residues long. This chain's CDR3 is CASSLDRGRLQPQHF. The CDR3 DNA reads as TGTGCCAGCAGCTTGGACAGGGGGCGCTTACAGCCCCAGCATTTT.

J is TRBJ2-7 and V is TRBV7-8, with 9 bases aligning to TRBD2. The CDR3 extends over 15 amino acids. Germline-derived CDR1 and CDR2 are SGHVS and FQNEAQ. The junction had 5 bases not matched to a gene; V was cut back by 4 bases and J by 1 base. CDR3 bases: TGTGCCAGCAGCTACCAGCGGGGGGCATCCTACGAGCAGTACTTC. Translated, it gives CASSYQRGASYEQYF.

This clone occurred many times. In the same sample, other DNA sequences code for this CDR3. The chain uses TRBV5-1 and TRBJ2-3; D is ambiguous. Germline loops: CDR1 SGHRS, CDR2 YFSETQ. The CDR3 is 15 residues long. V lost 5 bases and J lost 0, with 13 bases in between. The CDR3 nucleotides read TGCGCCAGCAGATTTAGATTGGGCAGCACAGATACGCAGTATTTT. Translating it yields CASRFRLGSTDTQYF.

This clone was counted at least ten times. V gene TRBV2 combines with J gene TRBJ2-7; TRBD1 matches at 7 bases. Germline CDR1 is SNHLY and CDR2 is FYNNEI. The ends lost 6 bases at V and 0 bases at J; junction bases unmatched: 5. CDR3 size: 14 residues. CDR3 protein: CASRTTGTSYEQYF. For the CDR3, the DNA is TGTGCCAGCAGGACGACAGGGACCTCCTACGAGCAGTACTTC. The complete variable domain, with remaining parts taken from reference TRBV2 and TRBJ2-7, reads EPEVTQTPSHQVTQMGQEVILRCVPISNHLYFYWYRQILGQKVEFLVSFYNNEISEKSEIFDDQFSVERPDGSNFTLKIRSTKLEDSAMYFCASRTTGTSYEQYFGPGTRLTVT.

This clone was found many times. V and J are TRBV19 and TRBJ2-5; TRBD2 aligns across 13 bases. With 5 bases clipped from V and 5 bases from J, the junction kept 11 bases outside the gene matches. Germline-derived CDR1 and CDR2 are LNHDA and SQIVND (reference sequence). This CDR3 is built from 17 residues. The CDR3 spells CASSGLAGDFGRETQYF. CDR3 DNA sequence: TGTGCCAGTAGTGGACTAGCGGGAGACTTCGGTCGGGAGACCCAGTACTTC.

This clone was seen many times. This chain uses TRBV6-6 with TRBJ2-2; weak D call: TRBD2 (5 bases). Trimming cost V 0 bases and J 5 bases, with 10 bases left between them. This CDR3 spans 15 amino acids. CDR1 is MNHNY, CDR2 SVGAGI, per germline (reference sequence). The CDR3 nucleotides are TGTGCCAGCAGTTACTCTTTCCCGGGGACCGGGGAGCTGTTTTTT. Amino acids: CASSYSFPGTGELFF.

This clone was recorded many times. The chain employs TRBV7-2 and TRBJ1-2, with TRBD1 identical over 9 bases. With V trimmed by 5 bases and J by 4 bases, 8 bases remained unmatched. Germline V gene lookup returns CDR1 SGHTA and CDR2 FQGNSA. The CDR3 length is 15 residues. The CDR3 loop is CASSLNRGRGYGYTF. In nucleotides, the CDR3 is TGTGCCAGCAGCCTAAACAGGGGGCGGGGCTATGGCTACACCTTC. Complete variable domain (other parts from reference TRBV7-2 and TRBJ1-2): GAGVSQSPSNKVTEKGKDVELRCDPISGHTALYWYRQSLGQGLEFLIYFQGNSAPDKSGLPSDRFSAERTGGSVSTLTIQRTQQEDSAVYLCASSLNRGRGYGYTFGSGTRLTVV.

This clone was detected ten times or more. V and J are TRBV18 and TRBJ2-1; TRBD2 matches at 8 bases. V dropped 3 bases and J dropped 8; count of bases not matched to a gene: 9. The CDR3 consists of 15 residues. Germline assignment: CDR1 KGHSH and CDR2 LQKENI. CDR3 sequence: CASSPLPLAGDEQFF. Written as DNA, the CDR3 is TGTGCCAGCTCACCCCTTCCTCTAGCGGGCGATGAGCAGTTCTTC.

This clone came up many times. This chain uses TRBV19 with TRBJ1-3; TRBD1 matches at 9 bases. With 3 bases clipped from V and 4 bases from J, the junction kept 7 bases outside the gene matches. The CDR3 loop spans 16 amino acids. From germline, CDR1 is LNHDA and CDR2 SQIVND (reference sequence). The CDR3 loop is CASSIPRTGVGNTIYF. The DNA of the CDR3 is TGTGCCAGTAGTATCCCGCGGACAGGGGTCGGAAACACCATATATTTT.

This clone was picked up a small number of times. The chain combines TRBV30 with TRBJ2-3, with 7 bases that match TRBD1. V gave up 4 bases and J gave up 0 bases; unmatched junction bases: 4. CDR3 size: 14 residues. The germline CDR1 and CDR2 sequences are GTSNPN and SVGIG (reference sequence). CDR3 bases: TGTGCCTGGACCACGGGACAGAGCACAGATACGCAGTATTTT. It specifies CAWTTGQSTDTQYF.

This clone was seen repeatedly, ten times or more. The V call is TRBV7-6, the J call TRBJ2-1; 7 bases line up with TRBD1. The V gene end was trimmed by 2 bases and the J gene end by 5 bases; junction bases not matched to a gene: 12. The CDR3 extends over 17 amino acids. Germline V gene lookup returns CDR1 SGHVS and CDR2 FNYEAQ. The CDR3 DNA is TGTGCCAGCAGCTTATTGTACCGACAGGGAAAAAACAATGAGCAGTTCTTC. It encodes CASSLLYRQGKNNEQFF.